This T cell receptor beta chain was obtained from a study of tumor-infiltrating lymphocytes in primary liver carcinoma. Overall study: Sample counts of productive TCRbeta reads spanned roughly 3.65 to 8 million; these counts were similar across tissue types.

This CDR3 comprises 12 residues. V lost 8 bases to trimming and J lost 3 bases, with 11 bases between them. Per the germline V gene, CDR1 is LNHDA and CDR2 is SQIVND (reference sequence). Out of unsorted whole blood came the blood RNA, and germline DNA was extracted as well. Four milliliters of peripheral blood were collected before surgery. A primer matching the constant region was used to make TCR beta cDNA from 500 to 600 ng of total RNA. Construction of TCR beta libraries relied on three successive nested multiplex PCR rounds employing slightly modified ARM-PCR. A C-beta reverse primer was combined with TRBV1-TRBV30 forward primers in the first two PCR rounds, and each round had about 10 cycles. A single record per CDR3 protein comes from TCRdb applying MiXCR to the multiplex PCR reads. The sample has some 320,000 distinct CDR3 sequences, 55% to 65% seen once.

The sequenced sample was peripheral blood. The receptor comes from a man aged 40-50 years with primary liver carcinoma and hepatitis B virus infection. The chain links TRBV19 to TRBJ2-7, with a tentative D call TRBD1 (6 bases). Here the CDR3 reads CASGRGDYEQYF. In DNA, the CDR3 is TGTGCCAGTGGCAGGGGTGACTACGAGCAGTACTTC.